These 24 T cell receptor beta chains originate from one sample sequenced in a study of control samples from healthy donors and cancer patients. Method: immunoSEQ multiplex PCR; TCRdb's copy keeps in-frame clones and lacks some. The table shows 85,000 to 120,000 clones, with 90% to 95% occurring only once. The sequenced sample was blood. The receptor set was obtained from a woman younger than 30 in good health.

The chain combines TRBV6-5 with TRBJ1-1; TRBD1 matches at 7 bases. The CDR3 extends over 13 amino acids. The V segment lost 7 bases and the J segment 4 bases; nucleotides outside the gene matches: 6. Germline V gene lookup returns CDR1 MNHEY and CDR2 SVGAGI. As DNA, the CDR3 is TGTGCCAGCACTCAGGGGGTGGGCACTGAAGCTTTCTTT. It codes for CASTQGVGTEAFF.

The DNA of the CDR3 is TGTGCCAGCAGCCCAGAAACAGGGATGAGAGCTTTCTTT. It specifies CASSPETGMRAFF. The V and J genes are TRBV13 and TRBJ1-1, with D possibly matching TRBD1 (6 bases). The CDR3 is 13 residues long. With 5 bases removed from V and 10 bases from J, the gap between germline ends came to 17 bases. CDR1 and CDR2 from the germline V gene are PRHDT and FYEKMQ (reference sequence).

The chain couples TRBV5-6 to TRBJ2-7, with TRBD2 identical over 12 bases. With V trimmed by 4 bases and J by 6 bases, 8 bases remained unmatched. Germline V gene sequence: CDR1 SGHDT, CDR2 YYEEEE. CDR3 length equals 15 residues. The CDR3 nucleotides read TGTGCCAGCAGCATCCTAGCGGGAGGGGTAAGCGAGCAGTACTTC. Protein: CASSILAGGVSEQYF. Full variable domain (outside the CDR3, taken from reference TRBV5-6 and TRBJ2-7): DAGVTQSPTHLIKTRGQQVTLRCSPKSGHDTVSWYQQALGQGPQFIFQYYEEEERQRGNFPDRFSGHQFPNYSSELNVNALLLGDSALYLCASSILAGGVSEQYFGPGTRLTVT.

This clone appeared a few times. The V call is TRBV6-2 or TRBV6-3, the J call TRBJ2-3; D not resolved. Germline CDR1 and CDR2: MNHEY and SVGEGT. CDR3 length equals 14 residues. V was trimmed by 2 bases and J by 4 bases, leaving 10 bases between them. The CDR3 protein is CASSYTSLADTQYF. The CDR3 DNA reads as TGTGCCAGCAGTTACACATCCTTGGCAGATACGCAGTATTTT.

The chain has TRBV25-1 and TRBJ2-5; perhaps TRBD2 as D (6 bases). The V end was cut by 8 bases, the J end by 3 bases, with 13 bases between. There are 13 residues in the CDR3. CDR1 is MGHDK, CDR2 SYGVNS, per germline. The CDR3 here is CASGGTLKETQYF. DNA for the CDR3: TGTGCCAGCGGGGGGACTTTGAAAGAGACCCAGTACTTC.

This clone was recorded only once. The chain joins TRBV27 to TRBJ2-7; 8 bases line up with TRBD2. The V segment lost 6 bases and the J segment 3 bases; nucleotides outside the gene matches: 13. Germline loops: CDR1 MNHEY, CDR2 SMNVEV (reference sequence). This CDR3 is 16 amino acids long. Here the CDR3 DNA reads TGTGCCAGCAGCGCCCTTTTGGGGACTAGTAACTACGAGCAGTACTTC. It is translated as CASSALLGTSNYEQYF.

The chain joins TRBV19 to TRBJ1-2, with D unresolved. The CDR3 covers 14 residues. Deletions cut 5 bases from V and 0 bases from J, with 10 bases between. The V gene's germline CDR1 is LNHDA and CDR2 SQIVND (reference sequence). CDR3 loop: CASSGGLANYGYTF. CDR3 coding DNA: TGTGCCAGTAGTGGAGGGCTAGCTAACTATGGCTACACCTTC.

The rearrangement joins TRBV6-5 to TRBJ2-7, with D perhaps matching TRBD2 (5 bases). The V gene lost 6 bases and the J gene lost 5 bases, with 17 bases spanning the gap. The CDR3 sequence is 14 residues long. Germline-derived CDR1 and CDR2 are MNHEY and SVGAGI. CDR3: CASRPAAGYDEQYF. CDR3 sequence (DNA): TGTGCCAGCAGGCCTGCTGCGGGTTACGACGAGCAGTACTTC.

This clone was observed once. The V gene is TRBV6-5, the J gene TRBJ1-1; D is ambiguous. Trimming removed 0 bases at V and 3 bases at J, with 5 bases between. Looked up from germline, CDR1 is MNHEY and CDR2 is SVGAGI. The CDR3 runs 13 residues. CDR3 DNA sequence: TGTGCCAGCAGTTACTCGGTAGACACTGAAGCTTTCTTT. Its protein product is CASSYSVDTEAFF.

CDR3 sequence reads: CASSKREGTPTYEQYF. CDR3 coding DNA: TGTGCCAGCAGCAAACGGGAGGGGACACCAACCTACGAGCAGTACTTC. This sequence joins TRBV9 and TRBJ2-7; 8 bases align to TRBD2. Trimming cost V 4 bases and J 2 bases; bases outside gene matches: 11. This CDR3 is built from 16 residues. Germline values: CDR1 SGDLS, CDR2 YYNGEE.

The chain couples TRBV10-3 to TRBJ1-4; D is perhaps TRBD1 (6 bases). Trimming left V 3 bases short and J 12 bases short, with 11 bases between. The CDR3 sequence is 12 residues long. The germline V gene encodes CDR1 ENHRY and CDR2 SYGVKD. In DNA form, the CDR3 reads TGTGCCATCAGTGAATGGGGGCGGGAACTGTTTTTT. It yields the protein CAISEWGRELFF.

The V and J genes are TRBV6-1 and TRBJ1-2; TRBD1 matches at 7 bases. The trim removed 3 bases at V and 8 bases at J, leaving 9 bases unmatched. The germline V gene has CDR1 MNHNS and CDR2 SASEGT. This CDR3 has 14 residues. CDR3 region: CASSDPDRRDGYTF. Here the CDR3 DNA reads TGTGCCAGCAGTGACCCGGACAGGCGGGACGGCTACACCTTC.

The chain combines TRBV6-5 with TRBJ2-5; 11 positions match TRBD2. Unmatched junction bases numbered 8, after V lost 6 bases and J lost 2 bases. The CDR3 is made up of 16 amino acids. The germline CDR1 and CDR2 sequences are MNHEY and SVGAGI. The CDR3 DNA follows: TGTGCCAGCAGCTACGCTAGCGGGGGGTTACAAGAGACCCAGTACTTC. Encoded protein: CASSYASGGLQETQYF.

The genes are TRBV11-2 and TRBJ2-2, with D hard to call. Germline-derived CDR1 and CDR2 are SGHAT and FQNNGV. V was clipped by 3 bases and J by 4 bases, with 6 bases between them. The CDR3 loop spans 13 amino acids. Here the CDR3 reads CASSLITTGELFF. CDR3 in DNA: TGTGCCAGCAGCTTGATTACCACCGGGGAGCTGTTTTTT. The variable domain in full, with the rest retrieved from reference TRBV11-2 and TRBJ2-2, is EAGVAQSPRYKIIEKRQSVAFWCNPISGHATLYWYQQILGQGPKLLIQFQNNGVVDDSQLPKDRFSAERLKGVDSTLKIQPAKLEDSAVYLCASSLITTGELFFGEGSRLTVL.

The chain joins TRBV7-2 to TRBJ1-4; no definite D call. The CDR3 length is 13 residues. Trimming removed 3 bases from V and 0 bases from J, with 2 bases in between. Germline assignment: CDR1 SGHTA and CDR2 FQGNSA. CDR3 in amino acids: CASSLPTNEKLFF. CDR3 in DNA: TGTGCCAGCAGCTTGCCAACTAATGAAAAACTGTTTTTT.

This chain links TRBV6-2 or TRBV6-3 with TRBJ2-1, with 7 nucleotides matching TRBD1. The germline gives CDR1 MNHEY, CDR2 SVGEGT. The CDR3 is made up of 15 amino acids. The V segment lost 5 bases and the J segment 7 bases; nucleotides outside the gene matches: 11. The CDR3 reads CASSLQGTAENEQFF. CDR3 in DNA: TGTGCCAGCAGTCTACAAGGGACAGCCGAGAATGAGCAGTTCTTC.

This clone was seen a single time. This chain joins TRBV12-3 or TRBV12-4 and TRBJ1-1; D is uncertain. V gave up 3 bases and J gave up 2 bases, with 4 bases separating them. The CDR3 consists of 12 residues. The CDR3 DNA reads TGTGCCAGCAGTTTCGCCAACACTGAAGCTTTCTTT. The encoded protein is CASSFANTEAFF.

The gene calls are TRBV19 and TRBJ2-5; D may be TRBD1 (6 bases). V lost 9 bases, J lost 5 bases, and 25 bases lay in between. The length of the CDR3 is 16 residues. CDR1 is LNHDA, CDR2 SQIVND, per germline (reference sequence). The DNA for the CDR3 is TGTGCCAGCCATCCTGGCTGGGACAAGTTTCGGGAGACCCAGTACTTC. Its translation: CASHPGWDKFRETQYF. Based on the CDR3 plus reference TRBV19 and TRBJ2-5, the full variable domain is DGGITQSPKYLFRKEGQNVTLSCEQNLNHDAMYWYRQDPGQGLRLIYYSQIVNDFQKGDIAEGYSVSREKKESFPLTVTSAQKNPTAFYLCASHPGWDKFRETQYFGPGTRLLVL.

The V gene is TRBV6-6, the J gene TRBJ1-6; D unclear. The V end lost 3 bases, the J end lost 7 bases, and 10 bases lay between the germline ends. The CDR3 has 14 residues. Germline CDR1 MNHNY, CDR2 SVGAGI (reference sequence). The CDR3 reads CASSYELRNSPLHF. In nucleotides, the CDR3 is TGTGCCAGCAGTTATGAATTACGGAATTCACCCCTCCACTTT.

This clone was seen just once. The chain carries TRBV4-3 and TRBJ2-7, with D possibly being TRBD1 (5 bases). V lost 2 bases to trimming and J lost 3 bases, with 11 bases between them. The germline V gene encodes CDR1 LGHNA and CDR2 YSLEER. This CDR3 is built from 14 residues. CDR3 coding DNA: TGCGCCAGCAGCCAACAGGGTACTGGCTACGAGCAGTACTTC. Encoded protein: CASSQQGTGYEQYF.

The V and J genes are TRBV5-4 and TRBJ2-3; D tentatively fits TRBD1 or TRBD2 (5 bases each). The CDR3 is 16 amino acids. Germline lookup yields CDR1 SGHNT and CDR2 YYREEE (reference sequence). V gave up 0 bases and J gave up 1 base, with 12 bases separating them. The DNA of the CDR3 is TGTGCCAGCAGCTTGGGTGAAAGGGGAGGCACAGATACGCAGTATTTT. Its translation: CASSLGERGGTDTQYF. The full variable domain, its missing parts supplied by reference TRBV5-4 and TRBJ2-3, is ETGVTQSPTHLIKTRGQQVTLRCSSQSGHNTVSWYQQALGQGPQFIFQYYREEENGRGNFPPRFSGLQFPNYSSELNVNALELDDSALYLCASSLGERGGTDTQYFGPGTRLTVL.

This clone was observed a single time. This chain joins TRBV12-3 or TRBV12-4 and TRBJ1-2; D is perhaps TRBD1 (5 bases). Trimming left V 4 bases short and J 5 bases short, with 11 bases between. The CDR3 loop spans 13 amino acids. The CDR3 here is CASSWGPSYGYTF. The CDR3 coding sequence is TGTGCCAGCAGTTGGGGACCGAGTTATGGCTACACCTTC.

The chain couples TRBV3-1 (or the pseudogene TRBV3-2) to TRBJ2-4, with unresolved D. There are 18 residues in the CDR3. From germline, CDR1 is LGHDT and CDR2 YNNKEL (reference sequence). V lost 4 bases and J lost 1, with 20 bases in between. This CDR3 reads CASSPNLRPQVAKNIQYF. The CDR3 bases are TGTGCCAGCAGCCCCAATTTAAGACCGCAGGTCGCCAAAAACATTCAGTACTTC.

The rearrangement links TRBV6-5 to TRBJ1-1, with D tentatively TRBD1 (6 bases). The CDR3 sequence is 15 residues long. CDR1 and CDR2 from the germline V gene are MNHEY and SVGAGI. V lost 6 bases to trimming and J lost 4 bases, with 18 bases between them. The CDR3 sequence: CASRRDTYWGTEAFF. The CDR3 DNA sequence: TGTGCCAGCAGGAGGGACACCTACTGGGGCACTGAAGCTTTCTTT.